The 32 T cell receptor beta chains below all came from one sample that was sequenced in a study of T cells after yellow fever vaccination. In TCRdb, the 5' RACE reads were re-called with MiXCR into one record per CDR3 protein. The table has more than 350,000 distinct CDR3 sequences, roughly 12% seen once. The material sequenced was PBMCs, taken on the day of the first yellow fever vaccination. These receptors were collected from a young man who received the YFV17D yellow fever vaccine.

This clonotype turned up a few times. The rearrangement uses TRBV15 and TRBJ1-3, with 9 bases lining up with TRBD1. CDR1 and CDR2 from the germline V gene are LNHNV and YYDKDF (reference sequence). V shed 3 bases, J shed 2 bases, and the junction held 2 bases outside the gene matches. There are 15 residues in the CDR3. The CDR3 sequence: CATSSRQGAGNTIYF. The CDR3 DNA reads TGTGCCACCAGCAGCCGACAGGGGGCTGGAAACACCATATATTTT.

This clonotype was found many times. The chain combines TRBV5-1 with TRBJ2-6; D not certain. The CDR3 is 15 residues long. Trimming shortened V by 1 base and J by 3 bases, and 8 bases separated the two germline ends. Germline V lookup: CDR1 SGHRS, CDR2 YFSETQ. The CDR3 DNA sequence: TGCGCCAGCAGCTTGAGTCCGGATGGGGCCAACGTCCTGACTTTC. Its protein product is CASSLSPDGANVLTF.

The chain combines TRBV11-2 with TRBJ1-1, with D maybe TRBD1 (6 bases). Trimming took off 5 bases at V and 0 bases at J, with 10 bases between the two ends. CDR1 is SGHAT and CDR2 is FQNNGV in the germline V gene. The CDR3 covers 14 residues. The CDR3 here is CASSRHRVNTEAFF. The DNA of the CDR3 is TGTGCCAGCAGCAGACACAGGGTGAACACTGAAGCTTTCTTT.

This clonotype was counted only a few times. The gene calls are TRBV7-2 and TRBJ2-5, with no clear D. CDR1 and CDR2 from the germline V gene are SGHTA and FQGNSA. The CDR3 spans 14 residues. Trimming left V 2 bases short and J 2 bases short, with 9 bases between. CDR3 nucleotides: TGTGCCAGCAGCTTAATGGGGTGGCAAGAGACCCAGTACTTC. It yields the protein CASSLMGWQETQYF.

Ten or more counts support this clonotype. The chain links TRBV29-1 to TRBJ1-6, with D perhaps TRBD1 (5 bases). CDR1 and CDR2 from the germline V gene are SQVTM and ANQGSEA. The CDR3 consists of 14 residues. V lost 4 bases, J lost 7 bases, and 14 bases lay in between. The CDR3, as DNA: TGCAGCGTTGGTTGGGGGAAAGGGAATTCACCCCTCCACTTT. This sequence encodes CSVGWGKGNSPLHF.

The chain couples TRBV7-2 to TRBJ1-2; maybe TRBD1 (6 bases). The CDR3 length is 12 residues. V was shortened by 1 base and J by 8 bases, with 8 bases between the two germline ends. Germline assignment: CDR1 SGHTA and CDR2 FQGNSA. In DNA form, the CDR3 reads TGTGCCAGCAGCTTAGAGCAGGGGGGCTACACCTTC. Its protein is CASSLEQGGYTF.

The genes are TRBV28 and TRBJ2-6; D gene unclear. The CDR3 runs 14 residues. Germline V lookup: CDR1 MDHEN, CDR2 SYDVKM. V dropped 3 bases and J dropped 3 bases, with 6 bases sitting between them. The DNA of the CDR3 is TGTGCCAGCAGTTTTGTAGGTGGGGCCAACGTCCTGACTTTC. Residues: CASSFVGGANVLTF.

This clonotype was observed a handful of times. The CDR3 nucleotides are TGCGCCAGCGCAAACAGGGGGGGAAAAGAGACCCAGTACTTC. It is translated as CASANRGGKETQYF. The chain uses TRBV5-1 and TRBJ2-5, with TRBD1 as a possible D gene (8 bases). Trimming took 7 bases from V and 3 from J, leaving 16 bases between them. Germline V gene lookup returns CDR1 SGHRS and CDR2 YFSETQ. This CDR3 spans 14 amino acids.

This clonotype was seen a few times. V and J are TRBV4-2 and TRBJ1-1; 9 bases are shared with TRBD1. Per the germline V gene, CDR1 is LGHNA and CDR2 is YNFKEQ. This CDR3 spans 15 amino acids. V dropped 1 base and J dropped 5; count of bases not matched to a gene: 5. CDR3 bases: TGTGCCAGCAGCCAAGCCTGGACAGGGGATACTGAAGCTTTCTTT. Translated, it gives CASSQAWTGDTEAFF.

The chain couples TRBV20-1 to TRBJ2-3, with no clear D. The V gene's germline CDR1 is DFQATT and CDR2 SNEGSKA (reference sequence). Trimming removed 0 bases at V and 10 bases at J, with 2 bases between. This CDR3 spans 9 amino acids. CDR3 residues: CSAREPQYF. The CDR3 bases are TGCAGTGCTAGAGAGCCGCAGTATTTT.

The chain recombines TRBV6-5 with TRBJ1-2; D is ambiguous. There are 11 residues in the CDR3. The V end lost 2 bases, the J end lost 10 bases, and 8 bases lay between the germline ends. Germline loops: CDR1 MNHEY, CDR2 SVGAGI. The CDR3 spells CASSYGRDYTF. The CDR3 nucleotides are TGTGCCAGCAGTTACGGGCGGGACTACACCTTC.

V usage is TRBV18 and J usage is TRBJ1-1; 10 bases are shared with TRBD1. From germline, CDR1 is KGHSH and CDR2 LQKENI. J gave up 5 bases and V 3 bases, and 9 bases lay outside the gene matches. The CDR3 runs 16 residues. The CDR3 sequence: CASSPNVPGQGTEAFF. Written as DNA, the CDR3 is TGTGCCAGCTCACCTAACGTCCCGGGACAGGGGACTGAAGCTTTCTTT.

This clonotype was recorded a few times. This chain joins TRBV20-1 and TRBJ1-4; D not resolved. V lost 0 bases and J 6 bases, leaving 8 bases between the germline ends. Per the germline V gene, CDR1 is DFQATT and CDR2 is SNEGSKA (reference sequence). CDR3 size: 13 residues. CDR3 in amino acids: CSARDQFHEKLFF. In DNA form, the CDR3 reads TGCAGTGCTAGAGACCAGTTCCATGAAAAACTGTTTTTT.

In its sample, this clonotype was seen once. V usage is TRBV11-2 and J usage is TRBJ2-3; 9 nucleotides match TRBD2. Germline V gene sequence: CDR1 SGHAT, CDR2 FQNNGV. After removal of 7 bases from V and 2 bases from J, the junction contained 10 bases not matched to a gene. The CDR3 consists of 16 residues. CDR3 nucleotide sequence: TGTGCCAGCACCGTTACTAGCGGGCGACCCACAGATACGCAGTATTTT. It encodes CASTVTSGRPTDTQYF.

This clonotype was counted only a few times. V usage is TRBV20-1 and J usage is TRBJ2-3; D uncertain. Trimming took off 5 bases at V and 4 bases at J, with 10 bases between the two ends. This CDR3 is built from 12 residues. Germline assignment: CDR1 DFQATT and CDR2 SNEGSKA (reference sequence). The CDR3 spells CSAGRPADTQYF. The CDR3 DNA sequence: TGCAGTGCTGGAAGACCAGCAGATACGCAGTATTTT.

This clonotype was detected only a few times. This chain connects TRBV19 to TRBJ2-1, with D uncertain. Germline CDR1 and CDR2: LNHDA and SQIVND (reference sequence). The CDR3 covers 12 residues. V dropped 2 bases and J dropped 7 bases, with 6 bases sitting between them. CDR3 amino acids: CASSILGNEQFF. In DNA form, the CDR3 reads TGTGCCAGTAGTATATTAGGGAATGAGCAGTTCTTC.

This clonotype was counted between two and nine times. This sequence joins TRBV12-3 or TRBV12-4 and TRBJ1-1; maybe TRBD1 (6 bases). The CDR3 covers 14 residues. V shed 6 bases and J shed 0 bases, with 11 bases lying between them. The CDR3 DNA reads TGTGCCAGCAGGCCCACAGGGATGAACACTGAAGCTTTCTTT. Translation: CASRPTGMNTEAFF.

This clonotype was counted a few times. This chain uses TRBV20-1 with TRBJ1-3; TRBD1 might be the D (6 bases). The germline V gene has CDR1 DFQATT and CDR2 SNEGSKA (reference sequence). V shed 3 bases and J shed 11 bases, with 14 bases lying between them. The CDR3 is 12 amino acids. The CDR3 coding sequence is TGCAGTGCTAGGGACAGTCCGGCGGCCATATATTTT. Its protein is CSARDSPAAIYF.

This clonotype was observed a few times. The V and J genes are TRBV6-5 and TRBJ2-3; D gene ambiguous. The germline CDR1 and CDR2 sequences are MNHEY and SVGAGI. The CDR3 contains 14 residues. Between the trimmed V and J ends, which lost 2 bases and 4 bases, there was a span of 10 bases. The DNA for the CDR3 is TGTGCCAGCAGTTACCCCGGTGACCCAGATACGCAGTATTTT. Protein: CASSYPGDPDTQYF.

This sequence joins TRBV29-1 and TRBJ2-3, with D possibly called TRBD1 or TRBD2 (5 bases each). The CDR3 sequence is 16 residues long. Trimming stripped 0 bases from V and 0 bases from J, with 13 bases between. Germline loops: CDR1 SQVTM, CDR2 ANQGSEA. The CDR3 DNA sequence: TGCAGCGTTGAAGATAAGGGACGCGCTAGCACAGATACGCAGTATTTT. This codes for CSVEDKGRASTDTQYF.

In DNA form, the CDR3 reads TGTGCCAGCCGCTGGGCCGAGACAGGGGGCGATGGCTACACCTTC. This gives the protein CASRWAETGGDGYTF. This chain links TRBV27 with TRBJ1-2; 10 bases match TRBD1. Germline V CDR1 and CDR2: MNHEY, SMNVEV (reference sequence). J was trimmed by 6 bases and V by 8 bases; bases with no gene match: 12. This CDR3 has 15 residues.

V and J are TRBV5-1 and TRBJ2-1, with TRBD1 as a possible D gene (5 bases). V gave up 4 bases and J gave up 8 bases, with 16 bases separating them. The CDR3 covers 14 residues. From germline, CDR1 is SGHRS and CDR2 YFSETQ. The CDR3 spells CASSAEQVFDEQFF. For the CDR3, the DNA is TGCGCCAGCAGCGCCGAACAGGTCTTCGATGAGCAGTTCTTC.

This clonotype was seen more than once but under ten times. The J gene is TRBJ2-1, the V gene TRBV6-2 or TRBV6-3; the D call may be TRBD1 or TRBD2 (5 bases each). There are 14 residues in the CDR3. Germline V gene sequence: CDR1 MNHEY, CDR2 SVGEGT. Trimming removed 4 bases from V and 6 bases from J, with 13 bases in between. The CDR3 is CASSWDGYVNEQFF. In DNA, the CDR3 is TGTGCCAGCAGTTGGGACGGCTATGTCAATGAGCAGTTCTTC.

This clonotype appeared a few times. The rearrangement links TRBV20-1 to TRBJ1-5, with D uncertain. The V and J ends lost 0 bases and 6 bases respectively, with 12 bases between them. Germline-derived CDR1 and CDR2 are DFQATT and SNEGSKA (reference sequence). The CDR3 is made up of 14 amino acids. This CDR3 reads CSARELGSGQPQHF. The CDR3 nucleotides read TGCAGTGCTAGAGAATTGGGATCGGGTCAGCCCCAGCATTTT.

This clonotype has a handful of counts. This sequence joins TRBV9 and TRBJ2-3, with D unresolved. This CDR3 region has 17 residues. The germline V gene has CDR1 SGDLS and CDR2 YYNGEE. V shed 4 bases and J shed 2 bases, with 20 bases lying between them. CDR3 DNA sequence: TGTGCCAGCAGCCCCCGGGCCCCCTACCCCCTCACAGATACGCAGTATTTT. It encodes CASSPRAPYPLTDTQYF. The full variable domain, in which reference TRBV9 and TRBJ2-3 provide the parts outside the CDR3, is DSGVTQTPKHLITATGQRVTLRCSPRSGDLSVYWYQQSLDQGLQFLIQYYNGEERAKGNILERFSAQQFPDLHSELNLSSLELGDSALYFCASSPRAPYPLTDTQYFGPGTRLTVL.

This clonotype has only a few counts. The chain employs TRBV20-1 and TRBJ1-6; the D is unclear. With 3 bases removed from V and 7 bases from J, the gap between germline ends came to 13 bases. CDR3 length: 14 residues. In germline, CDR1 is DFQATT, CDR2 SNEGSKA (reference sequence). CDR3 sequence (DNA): TGCAGTGCTAGTTCCGGGGTGATGAATTCACCCCTCCACTTT. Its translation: CSASSGVMNSPLHF.

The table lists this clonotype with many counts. This CDR3 is CASSLKGMEGYTF. As DNA, the CDR3 is TGCGCCAGCAGCTTGAAGGGTATGGAAGGCTACACCTTC. This chain links TRBV5-1 with TRBJ1-2, with D hard to call. Trimming removed 1 base from V and 8 bases from J, with 12 bases in between. The germline CDR1 and CDR2 sequences are SGHRS and YFSETQ. CDR3 length equals 13 residues. The whole variable domain, remainder taken from reference TRBV5-1 and TRBJ1-2, is KAGVTQTPRYLIKTRGQQVTLSCSPISGHRSVSWYQQTPGQGLQFLFEYFSETQRNKGNFPGRFSGRQFSNSRSEMNVSTLELGDSALYLCASSLKGMEGYTFGSGTRLTVV.

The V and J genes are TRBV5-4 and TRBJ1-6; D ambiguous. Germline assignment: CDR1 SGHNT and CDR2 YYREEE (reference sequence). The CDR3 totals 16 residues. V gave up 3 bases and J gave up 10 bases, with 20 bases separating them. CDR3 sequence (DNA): TGTGCCAGCAGCTCCTATACTCCGGTCAGGAACTCACCCCTCCACTTT. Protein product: CASSSYTPVRNSPLHF.

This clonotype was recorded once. The CDR3 is CASTPWGANTGELFF. CDR3 in DNA: TGTGCCAGCACCCCTTGGGGTGCGAACACCGGGGAGCTGTTTTTT. The gene calls are TRBV3-1 and TRBJ2-2, with D hard to call. Trimming pared 7 bases from V and 0 bases from J, leaving 12 bases between. The CDR3 length is 15 residues. CDR1 is LGHDT, CDR2 YNNKEL, per germline (reference sequence).

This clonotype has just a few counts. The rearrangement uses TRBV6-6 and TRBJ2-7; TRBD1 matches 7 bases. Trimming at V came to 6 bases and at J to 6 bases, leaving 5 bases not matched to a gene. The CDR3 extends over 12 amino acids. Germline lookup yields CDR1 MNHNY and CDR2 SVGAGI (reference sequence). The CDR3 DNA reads TGTGCCAGCAGAGAGACAGGGCGCGAGCAGTACTTC. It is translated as CASRETGREQYF.

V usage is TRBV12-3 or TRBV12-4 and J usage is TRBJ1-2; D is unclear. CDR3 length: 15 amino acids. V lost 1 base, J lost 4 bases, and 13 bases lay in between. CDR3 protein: CASSLGTGVGYGYTF. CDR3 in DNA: TGTGCCAGCAGTTTAGGAACGGGAGTTGGCTATGGCTACACCTTC.

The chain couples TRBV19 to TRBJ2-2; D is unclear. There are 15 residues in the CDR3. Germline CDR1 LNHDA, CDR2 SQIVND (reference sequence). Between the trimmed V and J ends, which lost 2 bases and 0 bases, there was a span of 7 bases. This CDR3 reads CASSISAANTGELFF. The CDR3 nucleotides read TGTGCCAGTAGTATAAGCGCCGCGAACACCGGGGAGCTGTTTTTT.